This TCR beta chain derives from a study of shared clonotypes between healthy human individuals. The assay ran at deep level. Roughly 210 ng DNA, 30,000 to 35,000 T cell genomes, went into each sorted-subset replicate PCR. TCRdb's copy holds only in-frame clones and misses some; the assay was immunoSEQ multiplex PCR. The sample includes roughly 590,000 clones, about 95% of them seen just once. The V gene lost 0 bases and the J gene lost 2 bases, with 7 bases spanning the gap. CDR1 is MGHRA and CDR2 is YSYEKL in the germline V gene. The CDR3 consists of 14 residues. Terminally differentiated effector memory CD45RA+ cells were left out of the naive CD8 fraction, which was CD45RO-negative and positively selected for CCR7.

V gene TRBV4-1 combines with J gene TRBJ2-5; D gene ambiguous. This clonotype originated in a woman aged 25 to 39 in good health. Sample: naive CD8+ T cells sorted from blood. The CDR3 protein is CASSQEPGQETQYF. CDR3 bases: TGCGCCAGCAGCCAAGAGCCAGGACAAGAGACCCAGTACTTC.